The T cell receptor beta chain under discussion was sequenced for a study of OX40 agonist ivuxolimab in advanced cancers. Study-level background: Prior anti-PD-1, anti-PD-L1 or anti-CTLA-4 therapy did not bar entry, and 40% to 45% had some.

Study results and limitations: With doses of 0.1 to 3.0 mg/kg, CD4+ and CD8+ blood T cells had undergone clonal expansion by week 6. People who partly responded at 0.1-3.0 mg/kg had some of the least clonal expansion seen.

The CDR3 consists of 13 residues. CDR1 SGHAT and CDR2 FQNNGV come from the germline V gene. Trimming left V 6 bases short and J 12 bases short, with 21 bases between. Patients had blood sampled at baseline and again on cycle 4 day 1 and cycle 7 day 1. Generated by immunoSEQ multiplex PCR, the TCRdb table keeps only in-frame clones and is missing some. The sample has 60,000 to 70,000 clones; around 88% are singletons. For this clone: Its antigen remains unknown.

This sample comprised CD4+ or CD8+ T cells sorted from blood, obtained in a trial of the OX40 agonist ivuxolimab. The chain recombines TRBV11-2 with TRBJ2-7; weak D call: TRBD2 (5 bases). This receptor was identified in an adult with an advanced solid tumor such as melanoma, head and neck, liver or kidney cancer. Written as DNA, the CDR3 is TGTGCCAGCAGTTCTGGCGAGGGCCGGTTGGTGTACTTC. Amino acids: CASSSGEGRLVYF.